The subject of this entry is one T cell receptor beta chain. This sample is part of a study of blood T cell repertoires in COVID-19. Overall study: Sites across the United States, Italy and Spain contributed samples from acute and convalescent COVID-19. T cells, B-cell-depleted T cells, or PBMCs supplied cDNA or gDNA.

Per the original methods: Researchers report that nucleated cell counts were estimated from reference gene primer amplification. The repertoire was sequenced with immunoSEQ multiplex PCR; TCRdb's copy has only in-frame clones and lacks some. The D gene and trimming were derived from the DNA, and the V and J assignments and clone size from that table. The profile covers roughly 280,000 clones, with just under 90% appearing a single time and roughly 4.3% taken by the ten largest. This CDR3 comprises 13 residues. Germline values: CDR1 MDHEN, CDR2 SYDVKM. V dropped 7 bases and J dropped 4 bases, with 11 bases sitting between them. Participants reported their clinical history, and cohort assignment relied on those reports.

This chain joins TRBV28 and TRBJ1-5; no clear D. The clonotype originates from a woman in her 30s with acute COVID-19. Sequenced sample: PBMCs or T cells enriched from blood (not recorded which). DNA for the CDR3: TGTGCCAGCACGGTCCCGGGGAATCAGCCCCAGCATTTT. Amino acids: CASTVPGNQPQHF.